The rows below give T cell receptor beta chains drawn from one sample of a study of technical replicates of blood from a handful of donors. Here immunoSEQ multiplex PCR was the method, and the copy in TCRdb shows in-frame clones only, minus some. The sample gives about 67,000 clones, about 97% of which show up once; 0.2% to 0.3% is in the top ten. Material for sequencing was T cells isolated from PBMCs. The receptors derive from a human donor in good health. The CDR3 runs from the conserved cysteine through the conserved F or W. Fields, in order: D gene, clone size, V gene, J gene, CDR3 DNA, CDR3 protein. The D gene is left open where the match is weak. Expanded clones are given a class, and other clones once, few, many or no size at all.

NA,NA,TRBV1,TRBJ2-1,TGCACCAGCAGCCAAGAATTGGGCGAGCGGGGGGATGGAGATGAGCAGTTCTTC,CTSSQELGERGDGDEQFF
TRBD2,once,TRBV10-3,TRBJ2-3,TGTGCCATCAGTAGCGGGAGTAGAGGCGCAGATACGCAGTATTTT,CAISSGSRGADTQYF
TRBD1,NA,TRBV7-9,TRBJ1-4,TGTGCCAGCAGCAACGGACAGGGCAACCTTAATGAAAAACTGTTTTTT,CASSNGQGNLNEKLFF
NA,NA,TRBV5-1,TRBJ2-3,TGCGCCAGCAGAAACGGGACTTATTTACGCACAGATACGCAGTATTTT,CASRNGTYLRTDTQYF
TRBD1,NA,TRBV14,TRBJ1-2,TGTGCCAGCAGCCGGGACAGAAACTATGGCTACACCTTC,CASSRDRNYGYTF
TRBD2,NA,TRBV2,TRBJ2-3,TGTGCCAGCAGTCCAGGACTAGCCACAGATACGCAGTATTTT,CASSPGLATDTQYF
NA,NA,TRBV7-3,TRBJ1-1,TGTGCCAGCAGCACAACGGGGGACACTGAAGCTTTCTTT,CASSTTGDTEAFF
TRBD2,NA,TRBV7-3,TRBJ2-1,TGTGCCAGCAGCCCAGGACTAGCGAGCTCCTACAATGAGCAGTTCTTC,CASSPGLASSYNEQFF
NA,NA,TRBV7-2,TRBJ1-1,TGTGCCAGCACCTTGGGGAGGGTGACTGAAGCTTTCTTT,CASTLGRVTEAFF
NA,NA,TRBV30,TRBJ1-1,TGTGCCTGGAGCGGAAGGAGGGGACTGAACACTGAAGCTTTCTTT,CAWSGRRGLNTEAFF